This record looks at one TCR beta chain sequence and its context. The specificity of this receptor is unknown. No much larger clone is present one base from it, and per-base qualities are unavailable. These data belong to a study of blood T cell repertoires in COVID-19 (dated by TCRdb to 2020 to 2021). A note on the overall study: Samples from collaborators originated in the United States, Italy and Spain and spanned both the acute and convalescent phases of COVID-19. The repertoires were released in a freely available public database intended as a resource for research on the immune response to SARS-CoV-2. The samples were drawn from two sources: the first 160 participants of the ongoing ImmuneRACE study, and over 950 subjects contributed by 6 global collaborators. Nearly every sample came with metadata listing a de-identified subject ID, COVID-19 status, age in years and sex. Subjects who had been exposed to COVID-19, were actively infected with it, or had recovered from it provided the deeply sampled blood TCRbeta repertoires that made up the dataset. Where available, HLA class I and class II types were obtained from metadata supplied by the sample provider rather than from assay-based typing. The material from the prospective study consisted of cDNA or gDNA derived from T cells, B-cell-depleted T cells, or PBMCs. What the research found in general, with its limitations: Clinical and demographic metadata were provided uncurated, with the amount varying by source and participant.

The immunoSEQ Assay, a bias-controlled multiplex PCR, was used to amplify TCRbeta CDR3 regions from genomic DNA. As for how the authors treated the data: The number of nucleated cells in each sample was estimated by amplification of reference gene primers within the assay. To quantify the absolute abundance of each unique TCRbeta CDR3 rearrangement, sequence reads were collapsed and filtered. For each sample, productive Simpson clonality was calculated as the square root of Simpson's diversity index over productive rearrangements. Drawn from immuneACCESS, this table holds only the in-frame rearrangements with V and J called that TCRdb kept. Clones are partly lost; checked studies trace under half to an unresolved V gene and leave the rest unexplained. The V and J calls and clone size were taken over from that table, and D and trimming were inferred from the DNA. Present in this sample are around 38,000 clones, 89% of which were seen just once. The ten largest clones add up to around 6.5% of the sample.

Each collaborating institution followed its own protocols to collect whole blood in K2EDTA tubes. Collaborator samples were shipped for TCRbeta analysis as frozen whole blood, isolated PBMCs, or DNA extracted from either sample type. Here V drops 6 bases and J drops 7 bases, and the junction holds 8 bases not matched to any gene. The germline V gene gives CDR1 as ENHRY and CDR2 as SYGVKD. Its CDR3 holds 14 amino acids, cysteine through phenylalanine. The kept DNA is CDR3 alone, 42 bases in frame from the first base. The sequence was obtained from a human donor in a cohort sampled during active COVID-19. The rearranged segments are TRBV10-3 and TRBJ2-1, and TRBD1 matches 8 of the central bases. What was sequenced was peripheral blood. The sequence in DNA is TGTGCCATCAGGACAGGGGTTGGTGGAAATGAGCAGTTCTTC. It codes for CAIRTGVGGNEQFF.